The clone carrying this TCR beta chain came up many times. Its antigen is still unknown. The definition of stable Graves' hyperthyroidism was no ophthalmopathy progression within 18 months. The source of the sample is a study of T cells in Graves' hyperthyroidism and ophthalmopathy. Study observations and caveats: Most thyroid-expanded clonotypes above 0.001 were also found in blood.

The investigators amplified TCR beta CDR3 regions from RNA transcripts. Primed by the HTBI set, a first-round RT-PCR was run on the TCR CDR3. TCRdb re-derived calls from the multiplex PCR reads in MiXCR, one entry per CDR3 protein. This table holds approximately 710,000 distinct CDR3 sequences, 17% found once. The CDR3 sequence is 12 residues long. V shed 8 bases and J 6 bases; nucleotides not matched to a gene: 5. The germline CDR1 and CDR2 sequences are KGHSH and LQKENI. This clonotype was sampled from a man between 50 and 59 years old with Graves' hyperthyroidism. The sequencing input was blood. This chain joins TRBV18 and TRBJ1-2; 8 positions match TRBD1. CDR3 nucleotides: TGTGCCAGCGAGCAGGGGGCTGATGGCTACACCTTC. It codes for CASEQGADGYTF.